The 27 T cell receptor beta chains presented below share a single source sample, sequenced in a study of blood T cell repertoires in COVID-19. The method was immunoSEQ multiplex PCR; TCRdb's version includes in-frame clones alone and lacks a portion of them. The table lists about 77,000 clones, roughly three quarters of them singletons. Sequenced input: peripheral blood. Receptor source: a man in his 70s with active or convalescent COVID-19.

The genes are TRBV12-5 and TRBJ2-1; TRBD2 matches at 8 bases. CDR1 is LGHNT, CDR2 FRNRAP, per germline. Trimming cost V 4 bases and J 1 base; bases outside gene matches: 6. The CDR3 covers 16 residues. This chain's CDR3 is CASGSPAGGSYNEQFF. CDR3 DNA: TGTGCTAGTGGTTCTCCGGCGGGGGGATCCTACAATGAGCAGTTCTTC.

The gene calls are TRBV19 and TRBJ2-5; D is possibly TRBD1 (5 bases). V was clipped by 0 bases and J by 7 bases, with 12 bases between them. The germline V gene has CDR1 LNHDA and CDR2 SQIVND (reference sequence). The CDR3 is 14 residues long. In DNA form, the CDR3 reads TGTGCCAGTAGTATAGAGCCAGGGTCCGGGACCCAGTACTTC. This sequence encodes CASSIEPGSGTQYF.

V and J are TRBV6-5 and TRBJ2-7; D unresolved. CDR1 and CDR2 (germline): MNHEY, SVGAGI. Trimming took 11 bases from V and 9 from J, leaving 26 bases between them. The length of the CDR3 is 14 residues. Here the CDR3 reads CALETYSSALGQYF. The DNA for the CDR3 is TGTGCCTTGGAGACCTACTCTTCTGCTCTTGGGCAGTACTTC.

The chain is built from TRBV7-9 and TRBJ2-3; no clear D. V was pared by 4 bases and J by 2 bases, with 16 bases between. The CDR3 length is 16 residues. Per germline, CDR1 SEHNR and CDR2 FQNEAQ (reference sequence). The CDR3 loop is CASSWALGANTDTQYF. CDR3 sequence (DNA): TGTGCCAGCAGCTGGGCCTTGGGTGCCAACACAGATACGCAGTATTTT.

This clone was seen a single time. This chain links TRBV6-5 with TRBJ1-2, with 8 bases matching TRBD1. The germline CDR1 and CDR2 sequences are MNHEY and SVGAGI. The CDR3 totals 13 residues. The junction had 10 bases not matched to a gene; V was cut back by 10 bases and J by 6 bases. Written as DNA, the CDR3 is TGTGCCAACTCCGGACAGGGCGGCCATGGCTACACCTTC. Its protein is CANSGQGGHGYTF.

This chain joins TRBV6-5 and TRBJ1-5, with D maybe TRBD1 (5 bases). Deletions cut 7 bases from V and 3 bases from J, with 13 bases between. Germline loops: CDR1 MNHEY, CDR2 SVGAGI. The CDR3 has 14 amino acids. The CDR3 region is CASTFSGNNQPQHF. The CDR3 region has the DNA TGTGCCAGCACTTTTTCAGGGAACAATCAGCCCCAGCATTTT.

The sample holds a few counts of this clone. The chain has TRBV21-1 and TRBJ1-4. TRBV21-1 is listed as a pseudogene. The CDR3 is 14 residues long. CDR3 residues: CASSNTVNNEKLFF. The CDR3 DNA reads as TGTGCCAGCAGCAATACGGTTAACAATGAAAAACTGTTTTTT.

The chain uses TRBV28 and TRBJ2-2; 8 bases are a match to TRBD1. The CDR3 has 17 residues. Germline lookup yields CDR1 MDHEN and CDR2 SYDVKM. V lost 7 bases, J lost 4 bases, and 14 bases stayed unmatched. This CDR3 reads CASNNRQGKSSTGELFF. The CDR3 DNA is TGTGCCAGCAATAACCGACAGGGGAAAAGTAGCACCGGGGAGCTGTTTTTT.

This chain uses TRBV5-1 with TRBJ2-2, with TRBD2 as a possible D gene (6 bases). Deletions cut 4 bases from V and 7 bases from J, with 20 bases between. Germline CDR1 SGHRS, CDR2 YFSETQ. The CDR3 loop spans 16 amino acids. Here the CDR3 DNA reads TGCGCCAGCAGCCAAGGAGGGGAGTATTATTTCGGGGAGCTGTTTTTT. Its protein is CASSQGGEYYFGELFF. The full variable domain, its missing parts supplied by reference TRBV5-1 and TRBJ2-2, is KAGVTQTPRYLIKTRGQQVTLSCSPISGHRSVSWYQQTPGQGLQFLFEYFSETQRNKGNFPGRFSGRQFSNSRSEMNVSTLELGDSALYLCASSQGGEYYFGELFFGEGSRLTVL.

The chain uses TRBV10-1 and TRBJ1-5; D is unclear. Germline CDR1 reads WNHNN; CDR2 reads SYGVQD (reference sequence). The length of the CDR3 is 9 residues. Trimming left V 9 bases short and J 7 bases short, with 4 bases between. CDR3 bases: TGCGCCAGGAGGCAGCCCCAGCATTTT. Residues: CARRQPQHF.

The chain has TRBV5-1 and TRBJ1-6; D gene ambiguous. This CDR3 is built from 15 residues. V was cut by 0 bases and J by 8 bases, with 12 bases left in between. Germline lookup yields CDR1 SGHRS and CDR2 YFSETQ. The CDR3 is CASSLGSRVDSPLHF. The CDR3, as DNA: TGCGCCAGCAGCTTGGGATCTAGAGTTGATTCACCCCTCCACTTT.

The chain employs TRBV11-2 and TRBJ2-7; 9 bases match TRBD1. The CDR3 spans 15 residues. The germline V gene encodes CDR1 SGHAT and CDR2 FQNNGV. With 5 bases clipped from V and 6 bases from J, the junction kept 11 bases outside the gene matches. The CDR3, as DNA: TGTGCCAGCAGCGCGCAACCGGGACAGGGTGCCGAGCAGTACTTC. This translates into CASSAQPGQGAEQYF.

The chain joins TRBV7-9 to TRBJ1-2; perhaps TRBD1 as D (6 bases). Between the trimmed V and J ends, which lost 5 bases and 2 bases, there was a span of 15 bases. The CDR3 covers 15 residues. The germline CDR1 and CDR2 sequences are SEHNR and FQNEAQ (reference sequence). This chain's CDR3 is CASSRTLDRNYGYTF. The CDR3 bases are TGTGCCAGCAGCCGGACGCTAGACAGGAACTATGGCTACACCTTC. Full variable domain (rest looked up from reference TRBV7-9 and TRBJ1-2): DTGVSQNPRHKITKRGQNVTFRCDPISEHNRLYWYRQTLGQGPEFLTYFQNEAQLEKSRLLSDRFSAERPKGSFSTLEIQRTEQGDSAMYLCASSRTLDRNYGYTFGSGTRLTVV.

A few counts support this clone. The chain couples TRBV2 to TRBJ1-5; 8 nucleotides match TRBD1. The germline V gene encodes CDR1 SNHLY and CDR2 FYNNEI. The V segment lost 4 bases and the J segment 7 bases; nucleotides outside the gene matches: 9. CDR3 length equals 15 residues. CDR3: CASSASAGGGQPQHF. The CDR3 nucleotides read TGTGCCAGCAGTGCAAGTGCAGGGGGCGGGCAGCCCCAGCATTTT.

CDR3 DNA sequence: TGTGCCAGCAGCGTCCAGGGGGACTCTGGAAACACCATATATTTT. This translates into CASSVQGDSGNTIYF. This chain connects TRBV9 to TRBJ1-3; 7 bases map to TRBD1. Germline V gene sequence: CDR1 SGDLS, CDR2 YYNGEE. The junction had 2 bases not matched to a gene; V was cut back by 2 bases and J by 0 bases. This CDR3 region has 15 residues.

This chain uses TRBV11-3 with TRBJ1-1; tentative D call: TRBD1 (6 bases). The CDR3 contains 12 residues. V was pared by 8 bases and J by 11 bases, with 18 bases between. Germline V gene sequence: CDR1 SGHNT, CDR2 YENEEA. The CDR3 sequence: CASGPGEGVAFF. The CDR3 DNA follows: TGTGCCAGCGGCCCCGGGGAGGGGGTTGCTTTCTTT. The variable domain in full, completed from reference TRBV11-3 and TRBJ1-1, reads EAGVVQSPRYKIIEKKQPVAFWCNPISGHNTLYWYLQNLGQGPELLIRYENEEAVDDSQLPKDRFSAERLKGVDSTLKIQPAELGDSAVYLCASGPGEGVAFFGQGTRLTVV.

This CDR3 is CASSPRAGGQTQYF. CDR3 nucleotides: TGTGCCAGCAGCCCCAGAGCGGGGGGTCAGACCCAGTACTTC. The chain is built from TRBV13 and TRBJ2-5; TRBD2 aligns across 9 bases. The CDR3 is made up of 14 amino acids. Germline V lookup: CDR1 PRHDT, CDR2 FYEKMQ (reference sequence). V dropped 5 bases and J dropped 6; count of bases not matched to a gene: 7.

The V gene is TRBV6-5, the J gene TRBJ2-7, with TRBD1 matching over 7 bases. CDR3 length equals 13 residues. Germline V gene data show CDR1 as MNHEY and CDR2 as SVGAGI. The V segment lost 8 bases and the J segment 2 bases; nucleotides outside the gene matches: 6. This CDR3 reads CASRTGVPYEQYF. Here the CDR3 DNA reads TGTGCCAGCCGAACAGGGGTTCCCTACGAGCAGTACTTC.

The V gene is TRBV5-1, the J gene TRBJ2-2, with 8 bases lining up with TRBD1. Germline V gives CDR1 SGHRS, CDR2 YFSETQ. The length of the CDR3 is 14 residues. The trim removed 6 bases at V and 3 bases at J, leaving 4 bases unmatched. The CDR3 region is CASNKGQDTGELFF. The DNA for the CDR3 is TGCGCCAGCAACAAGGGACAGGACACCGGGGAGCTGTTTTTT.

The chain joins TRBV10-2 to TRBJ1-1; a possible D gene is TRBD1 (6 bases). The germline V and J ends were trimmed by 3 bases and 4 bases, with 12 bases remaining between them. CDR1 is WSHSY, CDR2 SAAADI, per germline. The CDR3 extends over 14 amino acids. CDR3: CASSDRGAGTEAFF. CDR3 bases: TGCGCCAGCAGTGATCGGGGGGCAGGCACTGAAGCTTTCTTT.

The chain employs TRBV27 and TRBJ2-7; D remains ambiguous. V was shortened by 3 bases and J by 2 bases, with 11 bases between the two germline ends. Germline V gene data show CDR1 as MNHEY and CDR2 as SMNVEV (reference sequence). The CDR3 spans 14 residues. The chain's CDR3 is CASSFLGAPYEQYF. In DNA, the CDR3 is TGTGCCAGCAGTTTCCTGGGCGCACCCTACGAGCAGTACTTC.

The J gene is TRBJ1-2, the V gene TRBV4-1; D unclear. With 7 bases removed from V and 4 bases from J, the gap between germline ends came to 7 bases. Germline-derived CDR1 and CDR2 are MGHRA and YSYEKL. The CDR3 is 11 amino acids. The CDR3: CASNSIYGYTF. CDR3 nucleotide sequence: TGCGCCAGCAATAGTATCTATGGCTACACCTTC.

The CDR3 DNA reads as TGTGCCAGCAGTTACTCGGGGAGCTCTGGGGCCAACGTCCTGACTTTC. Translated, it gives CASSYSGSSGANVLTF. V and J are TRBV6-5 and TRBJ2-6, with D perhaps matching TRBD2 (5 bases). Germline CDR1 is MNHEY and CDR2 is SVGAGI. V was clipped by 0 bases and J by 0 bases, with 6 bases between them. The CDR3 is made up of 16 amino acids.

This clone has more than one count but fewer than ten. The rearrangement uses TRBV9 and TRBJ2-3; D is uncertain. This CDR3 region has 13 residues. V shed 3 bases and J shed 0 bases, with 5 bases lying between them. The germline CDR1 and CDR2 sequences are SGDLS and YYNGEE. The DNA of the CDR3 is TGTGCCAGCAGCGACTCTAGCACAGATACGCAGTATTTT. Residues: CASSDSSTDTQYF. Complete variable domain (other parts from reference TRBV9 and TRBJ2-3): DSGVTQTPKHLITATGQRVTLRCSPRSGDLSVYWYQQSLDQGLQFLIQYYNGEERAKGNILERFSAQQFPDLHSELNLSSLELGDSALYFCASSDSSTDTQYFGPGTRLTVL.

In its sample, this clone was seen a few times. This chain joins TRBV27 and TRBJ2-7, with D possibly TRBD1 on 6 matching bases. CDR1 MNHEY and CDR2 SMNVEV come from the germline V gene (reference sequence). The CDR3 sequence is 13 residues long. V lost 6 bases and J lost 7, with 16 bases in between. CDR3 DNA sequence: TGTGCCAGCAGGAAACAGGGTGGGTGGGAGCAGTACTTC. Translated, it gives CASRKQGGWEQYF.

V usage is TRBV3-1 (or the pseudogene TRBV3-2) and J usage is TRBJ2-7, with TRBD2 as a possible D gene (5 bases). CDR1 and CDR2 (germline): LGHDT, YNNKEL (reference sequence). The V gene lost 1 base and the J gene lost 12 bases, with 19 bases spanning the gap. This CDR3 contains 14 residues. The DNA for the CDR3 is TGTGCCAGCAGCCAAGGGTCCTATACGGAGGCGCCGTACTTC. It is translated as CASSQGSYTEAPYF.

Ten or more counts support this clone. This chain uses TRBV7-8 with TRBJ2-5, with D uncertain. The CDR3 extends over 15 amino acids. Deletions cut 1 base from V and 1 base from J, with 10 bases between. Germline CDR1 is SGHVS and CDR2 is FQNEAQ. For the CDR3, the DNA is TGTGCCAGCAGCTTAGACTTTGTCGGCCAAGAGACCCAGTACTTC. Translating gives CASSLDFVGQETQYF.